The clone carrying this T cell receptor beta chain was counted at least ten times. Its antigen is not identified. The data belong to a study of naive and memory T cell subsets. Study conclusions and caveats: This RNA-based method may be sensitive to activation-related transcript changes.

CDR3 length: 15 amino acids. An oligonucleotide containing a UMI was ligated to the 3' end of TCR cDNA. Adult healthy volunteers gave 2.5 ml peripheral blood for whole-blood RNA. Cells were not sorted; total RNA input targeted about 1 to 1,100 ng. Four PCR rounds used nested alpha and beta constant region primers plus the SP2 primer. Alpha and beta constant region primers primed reverse transcription for blood and skin samples. TCRdb reanalysed the 5' RACE reads using MiXCR and keeps one entry per CDR3 protein. The sample lists 45,000 to 55,000 distinct CDR3 sequences; 4% to 5% were seen once. The chain carries TRBV21-1 and TRBJ1-1; the table calls TRBD1, which could not be checked here. TRBV21-1 corresponds to a pseudogene. The sequence derives from a female donor in good health. CDR3 sequence reads: CASSSRAEGRTEAFF. Written as DNA, the CDR3 is TGTGCCAGCAGCTCCCGGGCAGAGGGGAGAACTGAAGCTTTCTTT.